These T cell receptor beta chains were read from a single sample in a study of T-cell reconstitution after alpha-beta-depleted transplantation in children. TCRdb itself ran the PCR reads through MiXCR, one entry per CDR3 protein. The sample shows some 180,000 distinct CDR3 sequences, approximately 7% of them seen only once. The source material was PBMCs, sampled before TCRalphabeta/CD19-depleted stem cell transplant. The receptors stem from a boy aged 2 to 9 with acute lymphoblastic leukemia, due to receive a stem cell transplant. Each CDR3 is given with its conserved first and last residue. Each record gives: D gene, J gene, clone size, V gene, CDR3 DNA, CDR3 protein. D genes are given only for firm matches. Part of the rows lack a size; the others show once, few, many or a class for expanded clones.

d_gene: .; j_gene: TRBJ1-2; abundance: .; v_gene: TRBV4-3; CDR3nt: TGCGCCAGCAGCCAAGGGGGCACAGCACGGACGTATGGCTACACCTTC; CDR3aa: CASSQGGTARTYGYTF
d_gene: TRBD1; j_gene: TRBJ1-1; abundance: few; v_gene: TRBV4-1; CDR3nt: TGCGCCAGCAGCCTAAGGGACAGGATCATGAACACTGAAGCTTTCTTT; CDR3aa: CASSLRDRIMNTEAFF
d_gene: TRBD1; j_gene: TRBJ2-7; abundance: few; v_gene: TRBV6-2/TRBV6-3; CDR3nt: TGTGCCAGCAGTTACCGGGACAGTCCCTACCAGCAGTACTTC; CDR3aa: CASSYRDSPYQQYF
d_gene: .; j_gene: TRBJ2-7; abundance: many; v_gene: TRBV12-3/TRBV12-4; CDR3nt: TGTGCCAGCAGAAAAGGCCAGGCCGTTTCCTACGAGCAGTACTTC; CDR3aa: CASRKGQAVSYEQYF
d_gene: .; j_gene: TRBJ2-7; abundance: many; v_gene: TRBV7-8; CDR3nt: TGTGCCAGCAGCTTCAGGGGGGGCATCCACGAGCAGTACTTC; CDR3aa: CASSFRGGIHEQYF
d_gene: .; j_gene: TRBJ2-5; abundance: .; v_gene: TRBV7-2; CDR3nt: TGTGCCAGCAGCTCTGGGGCGAAAGAGACCCAGTACTTC; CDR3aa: CASSSGAKETQYF
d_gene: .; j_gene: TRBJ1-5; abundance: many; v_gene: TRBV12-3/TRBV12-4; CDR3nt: TGTGCCAGCAGAGACAGAACCAATCAGCCCCAGCATTTT; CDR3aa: CASRDRTNQPQHF
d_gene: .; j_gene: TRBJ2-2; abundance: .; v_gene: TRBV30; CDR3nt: TGTGCCTGGACCTGGGACACCGGGGAGCTGTTTTTT; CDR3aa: CAWTWDTGELFF
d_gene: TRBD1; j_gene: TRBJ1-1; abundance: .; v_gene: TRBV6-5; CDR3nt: TGTGCCAGCAGCCAGGGGGGTTTCGTGGCTTTCTTT; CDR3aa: CASSQGGFVAFF
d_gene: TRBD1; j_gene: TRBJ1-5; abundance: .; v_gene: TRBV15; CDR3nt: TGTGCCACCAGCAGGGGACAGGCTGATCAGCCCCAGCATTTT; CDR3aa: CATSRGQADQPQHF
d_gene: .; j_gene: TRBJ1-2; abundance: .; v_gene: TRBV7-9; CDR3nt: TGTGCCAGCAGCTCCCGGACAACCTATGGCTACACCTTC; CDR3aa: CASSSRTTYGYTF
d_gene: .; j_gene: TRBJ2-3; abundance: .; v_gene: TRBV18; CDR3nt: TGTGCCAGCTCACCGGCAACGGGCACAGATACGCAGTATTTT; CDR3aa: CASSPATGTDTQYF
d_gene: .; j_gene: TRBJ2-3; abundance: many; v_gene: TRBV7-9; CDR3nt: TGTGCCAGCAGCCCCAATGCGGGGGCCATCACAGATACGCAGTATTTT; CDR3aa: CASSPNAGAITDTQYF
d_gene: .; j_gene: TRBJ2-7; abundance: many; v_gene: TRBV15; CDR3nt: TGTGCCACCAGCAGAGAGGGGCCCGAGCAGTACTTC; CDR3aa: CATSREGPEQYF
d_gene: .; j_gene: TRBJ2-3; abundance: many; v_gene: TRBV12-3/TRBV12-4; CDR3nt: TGTGCCAGCAGTTTATGGACAACCGCCTCTAGCACAGATACGCAGTATTTT; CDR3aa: CASSLWTTASSTDTQYF
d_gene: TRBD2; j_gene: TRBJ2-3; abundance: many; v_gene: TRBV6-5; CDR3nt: TGTGCCAGCAGTCGGGATGGGCTAGCGGGACGGGATGCAGATACGCAGTATTTT; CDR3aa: CASSRDGLAGRDADTQYF
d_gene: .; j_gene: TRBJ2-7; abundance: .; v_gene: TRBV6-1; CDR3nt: TGTGCCAGCAGCCCGTACGTATCTGCCTACGAGCAGTACTTC; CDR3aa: CASSPYVSAYEQYF
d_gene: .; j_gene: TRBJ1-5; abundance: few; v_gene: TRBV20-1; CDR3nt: TGCAGTGCTAGATCCGGCAGGGGTGGCAATCAGCCCCAGCATTTT; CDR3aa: CSARSGRGGNQPQHF
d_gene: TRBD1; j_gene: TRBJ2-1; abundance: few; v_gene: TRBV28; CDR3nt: TGTGCCAGCAGTAGCCCGGGACAGGGGGGCAATGAGCAGTTCTTC; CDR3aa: CASSSPGQGGNEQFF
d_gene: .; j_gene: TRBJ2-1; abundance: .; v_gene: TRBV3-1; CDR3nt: TGTGCCAGCAGCCAAGATTTGGGAGGAAGGGGGCAGTTCTTC; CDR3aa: CASSQDLGGRGQFF
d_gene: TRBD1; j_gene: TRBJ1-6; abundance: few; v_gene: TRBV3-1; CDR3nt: TGTGCCAGCAGCCAAGATTTGACAGGGTTGGCTTCACCCCTCCACTTT; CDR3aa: CASSQDLTGLASPLHF
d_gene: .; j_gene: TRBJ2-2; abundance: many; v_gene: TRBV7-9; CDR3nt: TGTGCCAGCAGCCCCGGGACCCTTCACACCGGGGAGCTGTTTTTT; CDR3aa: CASSPGTLHTGELFF
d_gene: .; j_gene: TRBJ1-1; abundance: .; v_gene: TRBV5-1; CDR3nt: TGCGCCAGCAGCTTGGCCTCGGTGACGACTGAAGCTTTCTTT; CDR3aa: CASSLASVTTEAFF
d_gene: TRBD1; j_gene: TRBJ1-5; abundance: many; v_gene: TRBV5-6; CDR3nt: TGTGCCAGCAGCTTCGGGACAGGACTCAATCAGCCCCAGCATTTT; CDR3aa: CASSFGTGLNQPQHF
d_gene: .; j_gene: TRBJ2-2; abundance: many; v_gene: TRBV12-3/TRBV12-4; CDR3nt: TGTGCCAGCAGTTCTGGACCGGGGTCGTCCGGGGAGCTGTTTTTT; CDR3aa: CASSSGPGSSGELFF
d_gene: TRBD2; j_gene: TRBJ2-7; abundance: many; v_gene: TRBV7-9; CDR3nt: TGTGCCAGCAGCCCGGGAGGGGCGTCCAGCTCCTACGAGCAGTACTTC; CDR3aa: CASSPGGASSSYEQYF
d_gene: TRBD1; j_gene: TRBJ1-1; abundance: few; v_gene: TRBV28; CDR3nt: TGTGCCAGCAGTTTAGGGGGTAACAGGGGGACTGAAGCTTTCTTT; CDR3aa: CASSLGGNRGTEAFF
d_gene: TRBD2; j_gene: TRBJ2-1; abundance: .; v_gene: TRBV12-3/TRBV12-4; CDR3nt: TGTGCCAGCAGGGGACTAGCGGGAGGGCTCGATGAGCAGTTCTTC; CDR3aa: CASRGLAGGLDEQFF
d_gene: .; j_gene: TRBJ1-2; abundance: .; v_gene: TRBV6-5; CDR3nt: TGTGCCAGCAGCGCCCCTACTTCGGGGAATGGCTACACCTTC; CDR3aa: CASSAPTSGNGYTF
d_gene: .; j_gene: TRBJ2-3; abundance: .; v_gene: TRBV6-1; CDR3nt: TGTGCCAGCAGCCCCCGGTCTGGGGCCACAGATACGCAGTATTTT; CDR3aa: CASSPRSGATDTQYF
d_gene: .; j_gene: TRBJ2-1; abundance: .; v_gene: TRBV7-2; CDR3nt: TGTGCCAGCAGCTTAGTAGGAGGGAGTAGGGGTGAGCAGTTCTTC; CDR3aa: CASSLVGGSRGEQFF
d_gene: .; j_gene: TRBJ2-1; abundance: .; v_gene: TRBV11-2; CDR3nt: TGTGCCAGCAGCTTGGAGTCAAGAATGGCGTGGCTCCCCTACAATGAGCAGTTCTTC; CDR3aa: CASSLESRMAWLPYNEQFF
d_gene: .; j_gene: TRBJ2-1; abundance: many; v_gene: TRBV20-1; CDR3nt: TGCAGTGCTAGAGGGGGGCAGAATAACCACAATGAGCAGTTCTTC; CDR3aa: CSARGGQNNHNEQFF
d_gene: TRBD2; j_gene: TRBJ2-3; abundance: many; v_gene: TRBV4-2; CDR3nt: TGTGCCAGCAGCCAGGAGCGGGGTACGGGTTCAGATACGCAGTATTTT; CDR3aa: CASSQERGTGSDTQYF
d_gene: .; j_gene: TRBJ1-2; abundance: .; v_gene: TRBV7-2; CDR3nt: TGTGCCAGCAGCTCTGCCGCCTCCCGAGGCTACACCTTC; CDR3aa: CASSSAASRGYTF
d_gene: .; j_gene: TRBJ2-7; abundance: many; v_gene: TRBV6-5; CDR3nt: TGTGCCAGCAGTTCCCGCTACGAGCAGTACTTC; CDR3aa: CASSSRYEQYF
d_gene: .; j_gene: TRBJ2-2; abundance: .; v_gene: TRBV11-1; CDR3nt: TGTGCCAGCAGCGAGAGTGTAACTCTAGAAGGGACCGGGGAGCTGTTTTTT; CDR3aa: CASSESVTLEGTGELFF
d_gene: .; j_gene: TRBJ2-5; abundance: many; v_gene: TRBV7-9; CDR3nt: TGTGCCAGCAGCTTGGGCAGGGAGACCCAGTACTTC; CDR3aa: CASSLGRETQYF
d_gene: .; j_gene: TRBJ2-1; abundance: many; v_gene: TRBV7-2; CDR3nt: TGTGCCAGCAGCTTAGGCCAGGTGACTAAGGAGCAGTTCTTC; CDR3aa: CASSLGQVTKEQFF
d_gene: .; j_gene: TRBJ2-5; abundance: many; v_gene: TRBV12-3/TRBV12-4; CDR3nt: TGTGCCAGCGGGGCAGGGGCGAAAGAGACCCAGTACTTC; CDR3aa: CASGAGAKETQYF